This T cell receptor beta chain comes out of a study of beta chain features in type 1 diabetes. Points from the study as a whole: TCRB CDR3s were moderately but significantly shorter in Type 1 diabetes patients in all four CD4+ subsets.

The entirety of the isolated RNA underwent reverse transcription, so expressed TCRB transcripts were sequenced. TCRdb's table, derived via immunoSEQ multiplex PCR, lists solely in-frame clones and lacks some. Among approximately 360,000 clones listed, roughly 12% were seen once. This clone appeared a few times. Its antigen remains unidentified. Sequencing was done on a sample of naive CD4+ T cells from blood. This receptor was obtained from a woman under 30 with type 1 diabetes.

The chain's CDR3 is CAISLLAGELFF. The DNA of the CDR3 is TGTGCCATCAGTTTGTTGGCAGGGGAGCTGTTTTTT. The J gene is TRBJ2-2, the V gene TRBV10-3; no firm D call. Between the trimmed V and J ends, which lost 5 bases and 8 bases, there was a span of 9 bases. The CDR3 length is 12 residues. From germline, CDR1 is ENHRY and CDR2 SYGVKD.